What follows are 5 T cell receptor beta chains derived from one specimen sequenced in a study of beta chain features in type 1 diabetes. Study results and caveats: TCRB CDR3 length was moderately but significantly reduced in all four CD4+ subsets of Type 1 diabetes patients.

The study reverse transcribed the entire isolated RNA, so it sequenced expressed TCRB transcripts. Here immunoSEQ multiplex PCR was the method, and the copy in TCRdb shows in-frame clones only, minus some. The repertoire holds over 13,000 clones, with roughly four fifths as singletons. No antigen is known for these receptors. The sample comprised stem cell memory CD4+ T cells from blood. The receptors shown here come from a woman under 30 with type 1 diabetes.

V usage is TRBV27 and J usage is TRBJ1-1; 12 bases fit TRBD1. The length of the CDR3 is 12 residues. Germline trimming cut 6 bases from V and 11 bases from J; bases unmatched to any gene: 4. From germline, CDR1 is MNHEY and CDR2 SMNVEV (reference sequence). The CDR3 sequence is CASRGQGAAAFF. Here the CDR3 DNA reads TGTGCCAGCAGGGGACAGGGGGCGGCGGCTTTCTTT.

The chain carries TRBV14 and TRBJ1-3; D gene ambiguous. The CDR3 spans 16 residues. V was clipped by 5 bases and J by 0 bases, with 14 bases between them. CDR1 and CDR2 (germline): SGHDN, FVKESK. CDR3 sequence (DNA): TGTGCCAGCAGCGTGTTCCGACTGAGCTCTGGAAACACCATATATTTT. Translating it yields CASSVFRLSSGNTIYF.

The CDR3 is CASSLATPRGLGKGYTF. In DNA, the CDR3 is TGTGCCAGCAGCTTAGCGACCCCGAGGGGGCTAGGGAAGGGCTACACCTTC. This sequence joins TRBV7-9 and TRBJ1-2; 7 bases align to TRBD1. The CDR3 spans 17 residues. V lost 0 bases to trimming and J lost 8 bases; unmatched junction nucleotides: 15. The germline CDR1 and CDR2 sequences are SEHNR and FQNEAQ (reference sequence). Based on the CDR3 plus reference TRBV7-9 and TRBJ1-2, the full variable domain is DTGVSQNPRHKITKRGQNVTFRCDPISEHNRLYWYRQTLGQGPEFLTYFQNEAQLEKSRLLSDRFSAERPKGSFSTLEIQRTEQGDSAMYLCASSLATPRGLGKGYTFGSGTRLTVV.

This clone was counted between two and nine times. The J gene is TRBJ2-3, the V gene TRBV7-2, with 13 bases that match TRBD2. With V trimmed by 5 bases and J by 1 base, 3 bases remained unmatched. This CDR3 region has 16 residues. Germline loops: CDR1 SGHTA, CDR2 FQGNSA. For the CDR3, the DNA is TGTGCCAGCAGCCACACTAGCGGGAGGGGCACAGATACGCAGTATTTT. It encodes CASSHTSGRGTDTQYF. Using reference TRBV7-2 and TRBJ2-3 for the parts outside the CDR3, the full variable domain is GAGVSQSPSNKVTEKGKDVELRCDPISGHTALYWYRQSLGQGLEFLIYFQGNSAPDKSGLPSDRFSAERTGGSVSTLTIQRTQQEDSAVYLCASSHTSGRGTDTQYFGPGTRLTVL.

The V call is TRBV19, the J call TRBJ1-5, with D maybe TRBD1 (5 bases). Trimming took 9 bases from V and 5 from J, leaving 17 bases between them. The CDR3 has 14 residues. The germline V gene encodes CDR1 LNHDA and CDR2 SQIVND (reference sequence). CDR3 nucleotide sequence: TGTGCCAGCTGGGGACTCCTAAAGGATCAGCCCCAGCATTTT. Residues: CASWGLLKDQPQHF.